The rows below give T cell receptor beta chains drawn from one sample of a study of T-cell memory formation after mild COVID-19. TCRdb passed the 5' RACE reads through MiXCR, listing each CDR3 protein once. The sample has about 440,000 distinct CDR3 sequences, roughly 20% seen once; the top ten hold roughly 8.4%. The specimen was PBMCs or a T cell subset sorted from them (not recorded which). The receptors stem from an adult woman who had mild COVID-19 (a few samples of this study predate the infection). Cell type and time point are not known. The conserved cysteine and the conserved F or W are not part of the CDR3 here.

>TRBJ2-2|TRBV5-5
ASSLSGRDTGELF
>TRBJ2-4|TRBV11-3
ASSVRGGNIQY
>TRBJ1-2|TRBV9
ASTGVGGYT
>TRBJ2-6|TRBV7-3
ASSPTPGQGITGANVLT
>TRBJ2-1|TRBV28
ASSAYGDSSYNEQF
>TRBJ2-4|TRBV7-2
ASSPSRVSAKNIQY
>TRBJ1-6|TRBV5-1
ASSLINFQPQNSPLH
>TRBJ1-2|TRBV7-3
ASSSQPDYGYT
>TRBJ1-6|TRBV5-6
ASSLELGAISPLH
>TRBJ2-3|TRBV6-5
ASSYRVGPSTDTQY
>TRBJ2-7|TRBV7-2
ASSPGTSQEQY
>TRBJ2-2|TRBV11-2
ASSSPTGMNTGELF
>TRBJ2-3|TRBV3-1
ASSQDPQQGVLGDTQY
>TRBJ1-6|TRBV27
ASSSLYNSPLH
>TRBJ2-1|TRBV29-1
SVPGPSAYNEQF
>TRBJ2-2|TRBV7-2
ASTLASGSTTGELF
>TRBJ2-1|TRBV5-1
ASSPGGVQSSYNEQF
>TRBJ1-1|TRBV11-1
ASSLAYRATEAF
>TRBJ2-5|TRBV13
ASSQLMLETQY
>TRBJ2-7|TRBV11-3
ASSKTPGLKN
>TRBJ2-1|TRBV30
AWGPGPPPNEQF
>TRBJ1-5|TRBV20-1
SARPPGRINQPQH
>TRBJ1-1|TRBV27
ASSLTKGGNTEAF
>TRBJ2-7|TRBV7-2
ASSLLGRGRFSSYEQY
>TRBJ1-5|TRBV24-1
ATSDSLTGAYSNQPQH
>TRBJ1-5|TRBV24-1
ATRERLGQPQH
>TRBJ2-7|TRBV7-7
ASSMDTSYEQY
>TRBJ2-3|TRBV12-3/TRBV12-4
ASSFGAGNTQY
>TRBJ2-3|TRBV7-9
ASSLSPLAGFTDTQY
>TRBJ1-2|TRBV2
ASSGQYNYGYT
>TRBJ2-1|TRBV18
ASSSGLGTRGEQF
>TRBJ2-2|TRBV19
ASRVSGRVNTGELF
>TRBJ2-3|TRBV20-1
SAHPGASRRFTDTQY
>TRBJ1-5|TRBV6-2/TRBV6-3
ASSPPRQPQH
>TRBJ2-5|TRBV5-1
ASSLTGTAHETQY
>TRBJ2-5|TRBV6-2/TRBV6-3
ASSGQGSETQY
>TRBJ1-1|TRBV4-1
ASSRQGPTEAF
>TRBJ1-1|TRBV4-1
ASSQEVMNTEAF
>TRBJ2-2|TRBV2
ASSVEGSGELF
>TRBJ2-7|TRBV10-3
AISDSSGTGSYEQY
>TRBJ2-2|TRBV12-3/TRBV12-4
ASSLGGTGTGELF
>TRBJ2-1|TRBV6-2/TRBV6-3
ASALAYNEQF
>TRBJ1-1|TRBV7-2
ASSFPGENTEAF
>TRBJ1-1|TRBV28
ASRSQGGNTEAF